Given below is one T cell receptor beta chain in context. This entry is derived from a study of control samples from healthy donors and cancer patients. The CDR3 has 14 residues. Germline V gene sequence: CDR1 GTSNPN, CDR2 SVGIG (reference sequence). The V end was cut by 0 bases, the J end by 7 bases, with 13 bases between. Profiling relied on immunoSEQ multiplex PCR, and the TCRdb table lists in-frame clones only, not all of them. Seen here are 100,000 to 150,000 clones, about 90% observed once, and the top ten hold around 1.8%. This receptor was obtained from a man younger than 30 in good health. Sequenced sample: blood. The rearrangement links TRBV30 to TRBJ1-5, with D possibly being TRBD1 (5 bases). The CDR3 nucleotides read TGTGCCTGGAGTGTAATTGGGGGTGGGCAGCCCCAGCATTTT. It encodes CAWSVIGGGQPQHF.